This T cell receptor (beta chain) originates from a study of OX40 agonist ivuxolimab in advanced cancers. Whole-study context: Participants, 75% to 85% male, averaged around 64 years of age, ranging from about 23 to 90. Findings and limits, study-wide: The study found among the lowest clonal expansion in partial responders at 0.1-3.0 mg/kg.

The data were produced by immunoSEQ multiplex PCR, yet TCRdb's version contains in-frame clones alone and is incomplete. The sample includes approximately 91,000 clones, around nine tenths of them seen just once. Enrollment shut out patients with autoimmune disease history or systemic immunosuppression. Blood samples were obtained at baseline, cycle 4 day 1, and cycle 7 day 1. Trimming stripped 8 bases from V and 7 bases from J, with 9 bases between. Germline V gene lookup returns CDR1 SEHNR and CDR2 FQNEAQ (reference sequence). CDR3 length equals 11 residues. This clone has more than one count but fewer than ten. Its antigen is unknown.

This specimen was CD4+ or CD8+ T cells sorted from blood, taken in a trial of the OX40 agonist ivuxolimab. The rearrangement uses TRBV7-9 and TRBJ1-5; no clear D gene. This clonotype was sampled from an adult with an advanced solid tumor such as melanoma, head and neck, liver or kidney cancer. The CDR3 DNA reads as TGTGCCAGCGGCATGGGCCAGCCCCAGCATTTT. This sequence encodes CASGMGQPQHF.